This TCR beta chain was recovered during a study of T cells after yellow fever vaccination. With 2 bases removed from V and 0 bases from J, the gap between germline ends came to 10 bases. From germline, CDR1 is LNHDA and CDR2 SQIVND (reference sequence). CDR3 length: 15 amino acids. TCRdb processed the 5' RACE reads anew with MiXCR; each CDR3 protein has one entry. The sample consists of under 300,000 distinct CDR3 sequences, about 7.1% of them appearing once. This clonotype came up a few times. The sample in question was CD4+ T cells sorted from PBMCs, obtained 15 days after the yellow fever booster vaccination. The gene calls are TRBV19 and TRBJ1-1; D gene unclear. The sequence derives from a man between 25 and 39 years old who received the YFV17D yellow fever vaccine. This CDR3 reads CASSILADMNTEAFF. For the CDR3, the DNA is TGTGCCAGTAGTATATTGGCAGATATGAACACTGAAGCTTTCTTT.